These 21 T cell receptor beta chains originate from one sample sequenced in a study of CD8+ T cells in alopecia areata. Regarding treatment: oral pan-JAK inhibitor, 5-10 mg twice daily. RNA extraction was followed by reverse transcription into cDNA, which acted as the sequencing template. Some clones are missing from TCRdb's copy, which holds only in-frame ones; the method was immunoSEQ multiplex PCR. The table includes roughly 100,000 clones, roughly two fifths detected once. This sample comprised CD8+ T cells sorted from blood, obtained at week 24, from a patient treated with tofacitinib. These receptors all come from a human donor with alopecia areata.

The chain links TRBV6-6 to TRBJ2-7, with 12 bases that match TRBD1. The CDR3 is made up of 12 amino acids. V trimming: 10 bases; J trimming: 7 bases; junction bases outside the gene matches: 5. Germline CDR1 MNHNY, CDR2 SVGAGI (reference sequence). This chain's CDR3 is CAMGQGANEQYF. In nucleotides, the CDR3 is TGTGCCATGGGACAGGGGGCTAATGAGCAGTACTTC.

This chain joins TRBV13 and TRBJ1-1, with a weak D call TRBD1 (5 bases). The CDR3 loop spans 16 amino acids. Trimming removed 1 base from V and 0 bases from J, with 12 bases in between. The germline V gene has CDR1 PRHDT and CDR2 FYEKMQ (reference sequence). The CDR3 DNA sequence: TGTGCCAGCAGCTTAGAGGGGCGTGGAATGAACACTGAAGCTTTCTTT. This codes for CASSLEGRGMNTEAFF. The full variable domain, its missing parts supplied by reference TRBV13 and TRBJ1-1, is AAGVIQSPRHLIKEKRETATLKCYPIPRHDTVYWYQQGPGQDPQFLISFYEKMQSDKGSIPDRFSAQQFSDYHSELNMSSLELGDSALYFCASSLEGRGMNTEAFFGQGTRLTVV.

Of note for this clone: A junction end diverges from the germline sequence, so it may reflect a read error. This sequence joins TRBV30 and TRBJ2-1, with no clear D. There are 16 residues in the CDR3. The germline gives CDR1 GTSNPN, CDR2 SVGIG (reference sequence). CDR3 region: CAWGVAGTDLYNEQFF. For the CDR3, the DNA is TGTGCCTGGGGTGTCGCAGGAACAGATCTATACAATGAGCAGTTCTTC.

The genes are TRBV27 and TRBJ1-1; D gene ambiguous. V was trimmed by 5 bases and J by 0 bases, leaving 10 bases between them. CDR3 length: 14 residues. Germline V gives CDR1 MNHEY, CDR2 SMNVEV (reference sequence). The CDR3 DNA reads TGTGCCAGCAGTAACGGCCGAATGAACACTGAAGCTTTCTTT. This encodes CASSNGRMNTEAFF.

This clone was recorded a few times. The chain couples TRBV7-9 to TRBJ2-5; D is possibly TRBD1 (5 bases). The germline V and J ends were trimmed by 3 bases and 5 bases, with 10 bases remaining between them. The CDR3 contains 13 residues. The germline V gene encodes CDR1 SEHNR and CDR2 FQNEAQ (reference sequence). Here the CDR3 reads CASSFPRDETQYF. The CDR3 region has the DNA TGTGCCAGCAGCTTCCCCAGGGATGAGACCCAGTACTTC.

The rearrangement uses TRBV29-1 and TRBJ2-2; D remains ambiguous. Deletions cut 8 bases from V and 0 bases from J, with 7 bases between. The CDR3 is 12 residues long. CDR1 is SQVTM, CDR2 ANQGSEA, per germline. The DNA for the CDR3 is TGCAGCTCTAACTCGAACACCGGGGAGCTGTTTTTT. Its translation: CSSNSNTGELFF.

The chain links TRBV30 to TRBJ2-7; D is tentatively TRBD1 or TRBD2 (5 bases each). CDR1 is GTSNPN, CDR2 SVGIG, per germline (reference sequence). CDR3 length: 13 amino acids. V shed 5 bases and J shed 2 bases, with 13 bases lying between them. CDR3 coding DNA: TGTGCCTGGGCACGGGACGGAGCCTACGAGCAGTACTTC. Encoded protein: CAWARDGAYEQYF.

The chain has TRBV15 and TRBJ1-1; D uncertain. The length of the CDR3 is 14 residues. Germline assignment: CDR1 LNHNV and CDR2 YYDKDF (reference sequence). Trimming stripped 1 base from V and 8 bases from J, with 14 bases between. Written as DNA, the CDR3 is TGTGCCACCAGCAGAGTTCGGGCCCCCAAAGAAGCTTTCTTT. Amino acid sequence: CATSRVRAPKEAFF. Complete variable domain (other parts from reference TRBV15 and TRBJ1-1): DAMVIQNPRYQVTQFGKPVTLSCSQTLNHNVMYWYQQKSSQAPKLLFHYYDKDFNNEADTPDNFQSRRPNTSFCFLDIRSPGLGDTAMYLCATSRVRAPKEAFFGQGTRLTVV.

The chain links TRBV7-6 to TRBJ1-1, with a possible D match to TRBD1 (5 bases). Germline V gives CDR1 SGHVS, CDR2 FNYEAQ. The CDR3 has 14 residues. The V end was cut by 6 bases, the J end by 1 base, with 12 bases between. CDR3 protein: CASRGTGPNTEAFF. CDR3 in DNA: TGTGCCAGCAGAGGAACAGGTCCGAACACTGAAGCTTTCTTT.

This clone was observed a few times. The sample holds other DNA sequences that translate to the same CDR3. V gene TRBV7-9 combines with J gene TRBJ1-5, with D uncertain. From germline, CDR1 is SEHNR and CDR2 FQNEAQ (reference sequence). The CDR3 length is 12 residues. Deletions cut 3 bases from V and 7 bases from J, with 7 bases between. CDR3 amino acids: CASSLGGQPQHF. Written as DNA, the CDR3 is TGTGCCAGCAGCTTGGGTGGCCAGCCCCAGCATTTT.

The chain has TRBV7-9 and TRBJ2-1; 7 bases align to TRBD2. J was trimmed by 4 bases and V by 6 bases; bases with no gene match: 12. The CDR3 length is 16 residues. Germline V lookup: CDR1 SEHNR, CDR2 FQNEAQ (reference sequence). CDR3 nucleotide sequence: TGTGCCAGCAGGGAAACGGCGGGAGCACTATACAATGAGCAGTTCTTC. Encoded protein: CASRETAGALYNEQFF.

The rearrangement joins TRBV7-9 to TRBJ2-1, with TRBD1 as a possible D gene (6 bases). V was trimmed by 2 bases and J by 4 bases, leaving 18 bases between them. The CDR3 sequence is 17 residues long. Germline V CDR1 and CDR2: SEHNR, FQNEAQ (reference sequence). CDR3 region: CASSLTRGQGGYNEQFF. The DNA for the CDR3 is TGTGCCAGCAGCTTAACTCGAGGGCAAGGGGGATACAATGAGCAGTTCTTC.

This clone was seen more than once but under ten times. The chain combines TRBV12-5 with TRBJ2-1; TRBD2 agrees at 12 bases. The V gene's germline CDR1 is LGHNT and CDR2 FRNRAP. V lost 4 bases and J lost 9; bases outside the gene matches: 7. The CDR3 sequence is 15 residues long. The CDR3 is CASGSGLAGLGEQFF. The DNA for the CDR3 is TGTGCTAGTGGTTCGGGACTAGCGGGTCTGGGTGAGCAGTTCTTC.

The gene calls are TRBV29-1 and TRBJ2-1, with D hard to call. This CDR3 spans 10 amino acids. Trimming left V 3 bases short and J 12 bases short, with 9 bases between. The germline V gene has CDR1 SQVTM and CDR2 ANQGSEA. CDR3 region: CSVESAGQFF. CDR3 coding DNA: TGCAGCGTTGAGTCTGCAGGGCAGTTCTTC.

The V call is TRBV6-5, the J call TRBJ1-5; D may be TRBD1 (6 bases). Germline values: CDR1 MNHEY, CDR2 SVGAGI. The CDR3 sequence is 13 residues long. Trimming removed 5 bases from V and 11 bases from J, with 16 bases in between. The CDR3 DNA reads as TGTGCCAGCAGTGGCGGACAGCTAGAGGCCCAGCATTTT. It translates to CASSGGQLEAQHF.

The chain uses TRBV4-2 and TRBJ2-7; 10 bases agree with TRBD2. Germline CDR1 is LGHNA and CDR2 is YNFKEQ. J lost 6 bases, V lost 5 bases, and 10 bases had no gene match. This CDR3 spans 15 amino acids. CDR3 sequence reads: CASSSPVAGGSEQYF. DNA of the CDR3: TGTGCCAGCAGCTCGCCTGTAGCGGGAGGCAGCGAGCAGTACTTC.

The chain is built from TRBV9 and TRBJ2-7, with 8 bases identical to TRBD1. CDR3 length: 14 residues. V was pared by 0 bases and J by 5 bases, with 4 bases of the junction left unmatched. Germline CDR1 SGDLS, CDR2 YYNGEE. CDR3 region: CASSVAYRGDEQYF. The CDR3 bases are TGTGCCAGCAGCGTAGCCTACAGGGGGGACGAGCAGTACTTC. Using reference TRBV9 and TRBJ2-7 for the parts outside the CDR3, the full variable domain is DSGVTQTPKHLITATGQRVTLRCSPRSGDLSVYWYQQSLDQGLQFLIQYYNGEERAKGNILERFSAQQFPDLHSELNLSSLELGDSALYFCASSVAYRGDEQYFGPGTRLTVT.

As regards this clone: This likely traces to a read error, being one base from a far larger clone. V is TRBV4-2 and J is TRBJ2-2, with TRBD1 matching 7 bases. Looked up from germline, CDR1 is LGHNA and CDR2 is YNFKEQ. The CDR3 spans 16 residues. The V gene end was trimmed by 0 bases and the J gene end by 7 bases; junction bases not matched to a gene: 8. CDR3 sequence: CASSQEDRNGVGELFF. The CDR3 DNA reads TGTGCCAGCAGCCAAGAGGACAGGAATGGCGTCGGGGAGCTGTTTTTT.

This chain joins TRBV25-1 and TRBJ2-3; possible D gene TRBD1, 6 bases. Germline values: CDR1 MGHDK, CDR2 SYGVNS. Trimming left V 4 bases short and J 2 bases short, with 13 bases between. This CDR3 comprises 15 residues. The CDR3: CASSVQGIATDTQYF. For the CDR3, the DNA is TGTGCCAGCAGTGTCCAGGGGATTGCCACAGATACGCAGTATTTT. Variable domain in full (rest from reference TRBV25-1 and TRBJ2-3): EADIYQTPRYLVIGTGKKITLECSQTMGHDKMYWYQQDPGMELHLIHYSYGVNSTEKGDLSSESTVSRIRTEHFPLTLESARPSHTSQYLCASSVQGIATDTQYFGPGTRLTVL.

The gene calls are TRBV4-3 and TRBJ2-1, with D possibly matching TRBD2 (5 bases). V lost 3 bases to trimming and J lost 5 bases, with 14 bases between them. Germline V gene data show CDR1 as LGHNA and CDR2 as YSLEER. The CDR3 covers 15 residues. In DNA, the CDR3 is TGCGCCAGCAGCCAGGGAGACCATAGGGACAATGAGCAGTTCTTC. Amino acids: CASSQGDHRDNEQFF.

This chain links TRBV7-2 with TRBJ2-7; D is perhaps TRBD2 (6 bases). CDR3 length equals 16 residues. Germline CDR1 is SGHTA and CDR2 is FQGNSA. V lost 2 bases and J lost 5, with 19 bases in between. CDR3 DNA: TGTGCCAGCAGCTTACCCCCTCGGGGGACCGCCCACGAGCAGTACTTC. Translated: CASSLPPRGTAHEQYF.